Sequencing of this T cell receptor (beta chain) was carried out in a study of blood T cell repertoires in COVID-19. About the research overall: The study drew acute and convalescent COVID-19 samples from the United States, Italy and Spain. T cells, B-cell-depleted T cells, or PBMCs provided the cDNA or gDNA that served as material.

This clone was seen once. Per the authors' pipeline: Reference gene primer amplification gave estimated nucleated cell counts. Clones were sequenced by immunoSEQ multiplex PCR, and TCRdb holds only the in-frame ones, with some missing. D and trimming were read from the DNA, whereas the V and J calls and clone size are those reported in that table. The sample lists more than 140,000 clones; around 84% were seen once. V was clipped by 2 bases and J by 7 bases; unmatched bases: 10. Germline-derived CDR1 and CDR2 are MNHEY and SVGAGI. The CDR3 has 16 residues. This clonotype was sampled from a woman in her sixties with acute or convalescent COVID-19. The chain has TRBV6-5 and TRBJ2-7, with 11 bases lining up with TRBD2. The sample consisted of peripheral blood. The CDR3 DNA sequence: TGTGCCAGCAGTTACCTTAGCGGGGGGGCCCGTAATGAGCAGTACTTC. This sequence encodes CASSYLSGGARNEQYF.